This note documents a single T cell receptor beta chain sequence. The clone's antigen remains unknown. Qualities for individual bases were not recorded, and no much larger clone is one base off. This record comes from a study of T cell clones after liver transplantation (dated by TCRdb to about 2019). A note on the overall study: Samples were obtained from ITN030ST, a randomized trial in which withdrawal of immunosuppression was attempted within 2 years of liver transplantation. After a pre-transplant mixed lymphocyte reaction, TCRbeta sequencing was used to pinpoint donor-reactive T cell clones, which were subsequently tracked in post-transplant blood. Third party-reactive TCRbeta sequences from pre-transplant MLRs were also identified as an antigen-independent comparator for donor-reactive sequences. Three of the eight recipients were HCV-positive; the others were transplanted for non-autoimmune, non-viral indications. No induction therapy was given to the subjects, and standard immunosuppression was administered until randomization at 12-24 months post-transplant. Tolerance was defined as complete withdrawal of immunosuppression for at least one year without a rise in liver enzymes beyond twice the upper limit of normal. Blood samples were taken pre-transplant, pre-randomization before withdrawal, and post-randomization after full withdrawal or failed withdrawal. The studied cohort comprised 8 liver transplant recipients, 3 classified as tolerant and 5 as non-tolerant.

The study at large found these results: Low numbers of available donor cells limited the measurable donor-reactive repertoire in a couple of subjects. Donor-reactive sequences decreased more than third party-reactive sequences, which suggests partial antigen-specific deletion that was not related to withdrawal success. Since no allograft tissue specimens were available, donor-reactive T cells may have migrated into the graft instead of being deleted. When repertoire turnover was taken into account, detection of donor-reactive sequences was significantly reduced in 7 of 8 subjects for CD4 and in 8 of 8 subjects for CD8. In most of the 8 subjects, regardless of tolerance or HCV status, circulating donor-reactive CD4 TCRbeta sequences dropped significantly post-transplant. The conclusions were considered preliminary, being limited by small, heterogeneous patient numbers and non-standardized post-transplant time points.

Thawed unstimulated PBMCs were stained for CD3, CD4 and CD8 and FACS-sorted into CD3+CD4+ and CD3+CD8+ populations. Randomization to immunosuppression withdrawal applied to every one of the 8 studied subjects. The Qiagen DNeasy Blood and Tissue Kit was used for isolation of genomic DNA. The junction shows trimming of 3 bases on V and 0 bases on J, plus 21 bases between the germline ends. For CDR1 and CDR2, the germline V gene (reference sequence) lists LNHDA and SQIVND. The CDR3 runs 19 residues from the cysteine to the phenylalanine. Just CDR3 DNA is preserved here, 57 bases in frame from base 1. Using immunoSEQ, frozen genomic DNA was subjected to high-throughput TCRbeta CDR3 sequencing, a process that included PCR amplification, mapping, bias correction and internal controls. The paper's data handling went like this. Productive rearrangements were kept, and unique TCRbeta sequences were defined by CDR3 nucleotide sequence plus V and J gene. For a sequence to be called donor-reactive, it needed a frequency of at least 0.01% and at least 5-fold expansion in CFSE-low cells compared with unstimulated pre-transplant cells. To ensure at least 90% detection power, minimum frequency thresholds were set for each subject based on that subject's lowest-template unstimulated sample. Repertoire turnover was measured by Jensen-Shannon divergence between the top 1000 TCRbeta sequences post- and pre-transplant. Changes in detection of donor-reactive sequences were assessed with two-sided Fisher's exact tests. TCRdb stores this immuneACCESS table with in-frame sequences only. Part of the clones is absent; in the studies checked, under half of the shortfall reflects unresolved V genes, and no reason is known for the rest. The DNA was the basis for D and trimming; V, J and clone size are from that table. The sample has about 68,000 clones on record, around 93% of them singletons. Roughly 0.98% of the sample lies in the top ten.

This receptor was obtained from a human patient who received a liver transplant. Following a transplant, some T cells may be graft donor cells, not patient cells. The V gene is TRBV19 and the J gene is TRBJ2-1, and the D gene may be TRBD2, 6 bases matching. The starting material was CD4+ T cells from blood, obtained less than 27 months after liver transplant. In nucleotides, the sequence is TGTGCCAGTAGTATCTCCTCTAGGGCGGGGCCGAGCTCCTACAATGAGCAGTTCTTC. Translated, it gives CASSISSRAGPSSYNEQFF. Here the CDR3 is joined to the reference TRBV19 and TRBJ2-1 genes, and the full variable domain is: DGGITQSPKYLFRKEGQNVTLSCEQNLNHDAMYWYRQDPGQGLRLIYYSQIVNDFQKGDIAEGYSVSREKKESFPLTVTSAQKNPTAFYLCASSISSRAGPSSYNEQFFGPGTRLTVL.